This T cell receptor (beta chain) is from a study of blood T cell repertoires in COVID-19. Across the whole study: Samples of COVID-19 (acute and convalescent) were obtained from the United States, Italy and Spain. T cells, B-cell-depleted T cells, or PBMCs supplied cDNA or gDNA.

This CDR3 has 16 amino acids. After removal of 0 bases from V and 0 bases from J, the junction contained 1 base not matched to a gene. Germline loops: CDR1 SGDLS, CDR2 YYNGEE. How the authors handled the data: Amplified reference gene primers provided the basis for estimating nucleated cell counts. This table comes from immunoSEQ multiplex PCR, and its TCRdb copy is limited to in-frame clones, with some not included. V, J and clone size were drawn from that table, and D and trimming were deduced from the DNA. Altogether approximately 190,000 clones are present, over 80% being singletons, with the ten largest covering around 6.5%.

Sequenced input: peripheral blood. The receptor was derived from a woman between 40 and 50 years old with acute or convalescent COVID-19. V is TRBV9 and J is TRBJ1-5, with 9 bases identical to TRBD1. In DNA form, the CDR3 reads TGTGCCAGCAGCGTAGCGGACAGGGGTAGCAATCAGCCCCAGCATTTT. This codes for CASSVADRGSNQPQHF.